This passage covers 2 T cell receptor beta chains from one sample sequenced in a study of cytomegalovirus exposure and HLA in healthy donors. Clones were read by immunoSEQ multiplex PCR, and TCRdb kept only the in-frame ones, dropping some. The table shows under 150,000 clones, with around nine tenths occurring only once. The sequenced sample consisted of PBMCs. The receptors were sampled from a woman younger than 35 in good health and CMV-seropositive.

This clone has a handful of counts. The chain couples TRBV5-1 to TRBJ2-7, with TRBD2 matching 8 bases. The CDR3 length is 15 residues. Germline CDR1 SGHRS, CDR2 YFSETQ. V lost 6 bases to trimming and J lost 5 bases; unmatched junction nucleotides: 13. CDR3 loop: CASTPWGLEGDEQYF. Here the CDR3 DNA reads TGCGCCAGCACCCCGTGGGGACTAGAGGGAGACGAGCAGTACTTC.

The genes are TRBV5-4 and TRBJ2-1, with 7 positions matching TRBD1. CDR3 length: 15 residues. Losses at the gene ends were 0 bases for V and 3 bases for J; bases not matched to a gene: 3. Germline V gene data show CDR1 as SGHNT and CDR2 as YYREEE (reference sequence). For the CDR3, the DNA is TGTGCCAGCAGCTTGGTGGGGACAGTCTACAATGAGCAGTTCTTC. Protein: CASSLVGTVYNEQFF.